These T cell receptor beta chains were read from a single sample in a study of identical twins. TCRdb analysed the 5' RACE reads with MiXCR anew, one entry per CDR3 protein. The repertoire holds 250,000 to 350,000 distinct CDR3 sequences, less than 9% seen once, with approximately 2.1% in the top ten. These same records also appear under a second study, on yellow fever vaccine responses in identical twins.

Sequenced: memory (CD45RO+) T cells sorted from blood. Receptors originate from a young woman in good health. Both conserved end residues are part of each CDR3. A D gene is named only where the DNA matches it firmly. Only part of the rows carry a size: once, few, many, or a class if the clone is expanded.

v_gene: TRBV6-1
len: 18
j_gene: TRBJ2-1
abundance: many
d_gene: TRBD2
CDR3aa: CASSPGTSGSSSYNEQFF
CDR3nt: TGTGCCAGCAGCCCCGGGACTAGCGGGTCCAGCTCCTACAATGAGCAGTTCTTC

v_gene: TRBV12-3/TRBV12-4
len: 15
j_gene: TRBJ2-1
abundance: many
d_gene: TRBD2
CDR3aa: CASSLSGGLSDEQFF
CDR3nt: TGTGCCAGCAGTTTAAGCGGGGGCCTCTCGGATGAGCAGTTCTTC

v_gene: TRBV12-3/TRBV12-4
len: 14
j_gene: TRBJ1-3
abundance: many
d_gene: .
CDR3aa: CASSLPISGNTIYF
CDR3nt: TGTGCCAGCAGTTTACCCATCTCTGGAAACACCATATATTTT

v_gene: TRBV5-1
len: 16
j_gene: TRBJ2-1
abundance: many
d_gene: TRBD2
CDR3aa: CASSSDPSGGYNEQFF
CDR3nt: TGCGCCAGCAGCTCGGACCCTAGCGGGGGGTACAATGAGCAGTTCTTC

v_gene: TRBV2
len: 17
j_gene: TRBJ2-3
abundance: few
d_gene: TRBD2
CDR3aa: CASTPGRLAGGRDTQYF
CDR3nt: TGTGCCAGCACCCCCGGGAGACTAGCGGGGGGACGCGATACGCAGTATTTT

v_gene: TRBV2
len: 11
j_gene: TRBJ2-5
abundance: many
d_gene: .
CDR3aa: CASSETETQYF
CDR3nt: TGTGCCAGCAGTGAAACAGAGACCCAGTACTTC

v_gene: TRBV25-1
len: 17
j_gene: TRBJ2-1
abundance: many
d_gene: TRBD2
CDR3aa: CASSPLPTSGFYNEQFF
CDR3nt: TGTGCCAGCAGTCCTCTACCGACTAGCGGGTTCTACAATGAGCAGTTCTTC

v_gene: TRBV3-1
len: 19
j_gene: TRBJ2-2
abundance: .
d_gene: TRBD2
CDR3aa: CASSQDKLAGLAGAGELFF
CDR3nt: TGTGCCAGCAGCCAAGATAAGCTAGCGGGGCTCGCTGGGGCCGGGGAGCTGTTTTTT

v_gene: TRBV5-1
len: 15
j_gene: TRBJ1-2
abundance: few
d_gene: .
CDR3aa: CASRHGTAANYGYTF
CDR3nt: TGCGCCAGCAGGCACGGGACCGCTGCTAACTATGGCTACACCTTC

v_gene: TRBV15
len: 14
j_gene: TRBJ1-2
abundance: .
d_gene: .
CDR3aa: CATSTGATGLGYTF
CDR3nt: TGTGCCACCAGCACCGGAGCTACAGGGCTCGGCTACACCTTC

v_gene: TRBV29-1
len: 16
j_gene: TRBJ2-1
abundance: many
d_gene: TRBD1
CDR3aa: CSVKGTGGGSYNEQFF
CDR3nt: TGCAGCGTTAAAGGGACAGGGGGCGGGTCCTACAATGAGCAGTTCTTC

v_gene: TRBV7-3
len: 15
j_gene: TRBJ2-3
abundance: few
d_gene: .
CDR3aa: CASSLELIRGDTQYF
CDR3nt: TGTGCCAGCAGCTTAGAGCTTATAAGGGGCGATACGCAGTATTTT

v_gene: TRBV5-5
len: 18
j_gene: TRBJ1-1
abundance: few
d_gene: .
CDR3aa: CASSLAEVQVTKNTEAFF
CDR3nt: TGTGCCAGCAGCTTGGCCGAAGTACAAGTAACCAAGAACACTGAAGCTTTCTTT

v_gene: TRBV19
len: 14
j_gene: TRBJ2-3
abundance: few
d_gene: TRBD1
CDR3aa: CASRGTGGLDTQYF
CDR3nt: TGTGCCAGTAGGGGGACAGGGGGCTTAGATACGCAGTATTTT

v_gene: TRBV11-2
len: 14
j_gene: TRBJ2-1
abundance: many
d_gene: TRBD1
CDR3aa: CASSSRDRGNEQFF
CDR3nt: TGTGCCAGCAGCTCCCGGGACAGGGGTAATGAGCAGTTCTTC

v_gene: TRBV6-1
len: 15
j_gene: TRBJ2-3
abundance: many
d_gene: TRBD2
CDR3aa: CASSEVSGGTDTQYF
CDR3nt: TGTGCCAGCAGTGAAGTAAGCGGGGGCACAGATACGCAGTATTTT

v_gene: TRBV20-1
len: 13
j_gene: TRBJ2-1
abundance: .
d_gene: TRBD2
CDR3aa: CSVAGGPYNEQFF
CDR3nt: TGCAGTGTCGCGGGGGGCCCCTACAATGAGCAGTTCTTC

v_gene: TRBV27
len: 15
j_gene: TRBJ1-4
abundance: .
d_gene: .
CDR3aa: CASSPSGLSNEKLFF
CDR3nt: TGTGCCAGCAGTCCGTCGGGACTCTCTAATGAAAAACTGTTTTTT

v_gene: TRBV6-1
len: 13
j_gene: TRBJ2-1
abundance: .
d_gene: .
CDR3aa: CASSHGEYNEQFF
CDR3nt: TGTGCCAGCAGCCATGGGGAATACAATGAGCAGTTCTTC

v_gene: TRBV7-9
len: 14
j_gene: TRBJ2-2
abundance: many
d_gene: .
CDR3aa: CASSLAVGTGELFF
CDR3nt: TGTGCCAGCAGCTTAGCGGTAGGCACCGGGGAGCTGTTTTTT

v_gene: TRBV20-1
len: 15
j_gene: TRBJ2-2
abundance: .
d_gene: .
CDR3aa: CSAFSGNLNTGELFF
CDR3nt: TGCAGTGCCTTTAGCGGAAACTTGAACACCGGGGAGCTGTTTTTT

v_gene: TRBV6-1
len: 13
j_gene: TRBJ1-2
abundance: few
d_gene: .
CDR3aa: CASSGAGPHGYTF
CDR3nt: TGTGCCAGCAGTGGGGCAGGGCCTCATGGCTACACCTTC

v_gene: TRBV7-6
len: 19
j_gene: TRBJ2-3
abundance: few
d_gene: TRBD2
CDR3aa: CASSSIGGSGGSTTDTQYF
CDR3nt: TGTGCCAGCAGCTCCATAGGGGGTAGCGGGGGATCTACCACAGATACGCAGTATTTT

v_gene: TRBV25-1
len: 18
j_gene: TRBJ1-6
abundance: few
d_gene: .
CDR3aa: CASSEDPLTRSFLSSLHF
CDR3nt: TGTGCCAGCAGTGAAGACCCCCTGACTAGGTCATTTCTCTCATCCCTCCACTTT

v_gene: TRBV28
len: 13
j_gene: TRBJ2-7
abundance: once
d_gene: .
CDR3aa: CASSLSAPGEQYF
CDR3nt: TGTGCCAGCAGTTTGTCGGCGCCCGGAGAGCAGTACTTC

v_gene: TRBV12-3/TRBV12-4
len: 15
j_gene: TRBJ2-1
abundance: many
d_gene: .
CDR3aa: CASSIAEKSYNEQFF
CDR3nt: TGTGCCAGCAGTATAGCGGAGAAATCCTACAATGAGCAGTTCTTC

v_gene: TRBV5-6
len: 14
j_gene: TRBJ2-1
abundance: .
d_gene: .
CDR3aa: CASSFWNRRYEQFF
CDR3nt: TGTGCCAGCAGCTTTTGGAACCGGAGGTATGAGCAGTTCTTC

v_gene: TRBV20-1
len: 14
j_gene: TRBJ2-5
abundance: few
d_gene: .
CDR3aa: CSARDRRGRETQYF
CDR3nt: TGCAGTGCTAGAGATCGGCGGGGGCGAGAGACCCAGTACTTC

v_gene: TRBV15
len: 14
j_gene: TRBJ1-4
abundance: many
d_gene: .
CDR3aa: CATSSWGANEKLFF
CDR3nt: TGTGCCACCAGCAGCTGGGGGGCTAATGAAAAACTGTTTTTT

v_gene: TRBV20-1
len: 13
j_gene: TRBJ1-2
abundance: few
d_gene: .
CDR3aa: CSASSEGPYGYTF
CDR3nt: TGCAGTGCTAGCAGTGAGGGGCCCTATGGCTACACCTTC

v_gene: TRBV5-1
len: 15
j_gene: TRBJ1-2
abundance: .
d_gene: TRBD1
CDR3aa: CASSLGQGVVYGYTF
CDR3nt: TGCGCCAGCAGCTTGGGACAGGGGGTGGTCTATGGCTACACCTTC

v_gene: TRBV20-1
len: 15
j_gene: TRBJ2-5
abundance: many
d_gene: .
CDR3aa: CSARTADFPQETQYF
CDR3nt: TGCAGTGCTAGAACAGCGGACTTTCCTCAAGAGACCCAGTACTTC